The 30 T cell receptor beta chains given below trace back to one sample, sequenced in a study of cytomegalovirus exposure and HLA in healthy donors. Amplification used 60 Vbeta primers and 13 Jbeta primers. Sequencing was performed with immunoSEQ multiplex PCR; in TCRdb, only in-frame clones are kept and a portion is missing. The sample lists 110,000 or so clones; 70% to 85% were seen once. The sample consisted of PBMCs. Receptors were obtained from a woman aged 18-29 years in good health and CMV-seronegative.

The rearrangement joins TRBV7-2 to TRBJ2-3, with a weak D call TRBD1 (6 bases). The CDR3 totals 16 residues. Trimming pared 2 bases from V and 3 bases from J, leaving 15 bases between. Germline V lookup: CDR1 SGHTA, CDR2 FQGNSA. The CDR3 DNA reads as TGTGCCAGCAGCTTATTTGTACAGGGTGGAACAGATACGCAGTATTTT. Its translation: CASSLFVQGGTDTQYF.

The chain is built from TRBV5-8 and TRBJ2-7; D ambiguous. The CDR3 is made up of 11 amino acids. Germline CDR1 is SGHTS and CDR2 is YDEGEE. Trimming cost V 2 bases and J 3 bases, with 3 bases left between them. The CDR3 protein is CASSFYYEQYV. CDR3 DNA sequence: TGTGCCAGCAGCTTTTACTACGAGCAGTACGTC.

This clone was counted once. V usage is TRBV5-4 and J usage is TRBJ2-5; 9 bases agree with TRBD2. The length of the CDR3 is 16 residues. Germline V gene data show CDR1 as SGHNT and CDR2 as YYREEE (reference sequence). Germline trimming cut 0 bases from V and 2 bases from J; bases unmatched to any gene: 5. The CDR3 here is CASSLDGLAKQETQYF. CDR3 nucleotide sequence: TGTGCCAGCAGCTTGGATGGACTAGCGAAGCAAGAGACCCAGTACTTC.

This clone is a singleton in its sample. The chain employs TRBV29-1 and TRBJ2-4, with D perhaps matching TRBD2 (6 bases). V was cut by 5 bases and J by 0 bases, with 17 bases left in between. The length of the CDR3 is 16 residues. In germline, CDR1 is SQVTM, CDR2 ANQGSEA. CDR3 bases: TGCAGCGTTCGCGCGGGGTCGCCACTAGCCAAAAACATTCAGTACTTC. Translated: CSVRAGSPLAKNIQYF.

The genes are TRBV19 and TRBJ2-3, with TRBD1 as a possible D gene (6 bases). The V and J ends lost 5 bases and 5 bases respectively, with 17 bases between them. Germline assignment: CDR1 LNHDA and CDR2 SQIVND (reference sequence). CDR3 size: 15 residues. This chain's CDR3 is CASSLHTGSEDTQYF. DNA of the CDR3: TGTGCCAGTAGTTTACACACAGGGTCCGAAGATACGCAGTATTTT.

This chain connects TRBV19 to TRBJ1-5; D uncertain. Deletions cut 4 bases from V and 0 bases from J, with 4 bases between. CDR3 length: 13 amino acids. CDR1 and CDR2 from the germline V gene are LNHDA and SQIVND (reference sequence). The DNA of the CDR3 is TGTGCCAGTAGTAAAGCTAGCAATCAGCCCCAGCATTTT. Its translation is CASSKASNQPQHF.

This rearrangement joins TRBV7-6 to TRBJ1-3; D call uncertain. Between the trimmed V and J ends, which lost 4 bases and 2 bases, there was a span of 21 bases. Germline CDR1 reads SGHVS; CDR2 reads FNYEAQ. CDR3 length: 18 amino acids. This CDR3 reads CASSSPAAESTPGNTIYF. In nucleotides, the CDR3 is TGTGCCAGCAGCTCACCGGCGGCGGAATCAACCCCTGGAAACACCATATATTTT.

This clone was seen more than once but under ten times. The chain carries TRBV12-2 and TRBJ2-7; the DNA was not used to check the table's D call, TRBD2. TRBV12-2 is assigned pseudogene status. The CDR3 totals 17 residues. In DNA form, the CDR3 reads TGTGCAAGTCGCCCAGGGACTAGCGGGGGGCGGGTCCACGAGCAGTACGTC. It codes for CASRPGTSGGRVHEQYV.

This rearrangement joins TRBV7-8 to TRBJ2-7; weak D call: TRBD2 (6 bases). V dropped 2 bases and J dropped 9 bases, with 17 bases sitting between them. The CDR3 has 14 residues. Germline assignment: CDR1 SGHVS and CDR2 FQNEAQ. DNA of the CDR3: TGTGCCAGCAGCTTAAGGAGGGCAGGGTGGTGGCAGTACGTC. Amino acid sequence: CASSLRRAGWWQYV.

The rearrangement uses TRBV5-8 and TRBJ2-7; D may be TRBD2 (6 bases). Trimming took 4 bases from V and 7 from J, leaving 12 bases between them. The CDR3 covers 12 residues. The germline gives CDR1 SGHTS, CDR2 YDEGEE. The CDR3 protein is CASSAGTGEQYV. The CDR3 region has the DNA TGTGCCAGCAGCGCGGGGACGGGGGAGCAGTACGTC.

This clone was observed once. V usage is TRBV15 and J usage is TRBJ1-2, with TRBD1 matching over 7 bases. Germline CDR1 is LNHNV and CDR2 is YYDKDF (reference sequence). The V segment lost 4 bases and the J segment 3 bases; nucleotides outside the gene matches: 11. The CDR3 length is 16 residues. The CDR3 loop reads CATSISDRATDYGYTF. The CDR3 DNA sequence: TGTGCCACCAGCATAAGCGACAGGGCGACGGACTATGGCTACACCTTC.

This chain connects TRBV7-7 to TRBJ2-2; weak D call: TRBD2 (5 bases). Trimming took 5 bases from V and 0 from J, leaving 13 bases between them. Germline assignment: CDR1 SSHAT and CDR2 FNYEAQ (reference sequence). The CDR3 runs to 16 residues. The CDR3 loop reads CASSPRADSNTGELFF. Here the CDR3 DNA reads TGTGCCAGCAGCCCGCGGGCGGACTCGAACACCGGGGAGCTGTTTTTT.

The chain has TRBV7-9 and TRBJ1-2; tentative D call: TRBD1 (5 bases). V lost 0 bases and J 8 bases, leaving 7 bases between the germline ends. Per the germline V gene, CDR1 is SEHNR and CDR2 is FQNEAQ (reference sequence). The CDR3 totals 12 residues. CDR3: CASSLAQGGYTF. CDR3 sequence (DNA): TGTGCCAGCAGCTTAGCGCAGGGAGGCTACACCTTC.

This clone was detected only once. The V gene is TRBV11-3, the J gene TRBJ2-1, with D hard to call. Per the germline V gene, CDR1 is SGHNT and CDR2 is YENEEA. V shed 2 bases and J shed 2 bases, with 4 bases lying between them. This CDR3 comprises 13 residues. The CDR3 sequence: CASSLPAYNEQFF. The CDR3 nucleotides are TGTGCCAGCAGCTTACCAGCCTACAATGAGCAGTTCTTC.

This clone was found a few times. This chain uses TRBV4-2 with TRBJ2-1; 12 positions match TRBD2. The J segment lost 8 bases and the V segment lost 0 bases, leaving 5 bases of the junction unmatched. The germline V gene has CDR1 LGHNA and CDR2 YNFKEQ. The CDR3 sequence is 16 residues long. As DNA, the CDR3 is TGTGCCAGCAGCCAAGATATGACTAGCGGGAGTTATGAGCAGTTCTTC. Translation gives CASSQDMTSGSYEQFF.

This clone has just a few counts. This chain connects TRBV19 to TRBJ1-6, with TRBD1 identical over 8 bases. With V trimmed by 6 bases and J by 13 bases, 11 bases remained unmatched. Germline-derived CDR1 and CDR2 are LNHDA and SQIVND (reference sequence). The length of the CDR3 is 14 residues. The CDR3, as DNA: TGTGCCAGTAGGGCAGGGGGCGATTCTTACCCCCTCCACTTT. This gives the protein CASRAGGDSYPLHF. Full variable domain (missing parts from reference TRBV19 and TRBJ1-6): DGGITQSPKYLFRKEGQNVTLSCEQNLNHDAMYWYRQDPGQGLRLIYYSQIVNDFQKGDIAEGYSVSREKKESFPLTVTSAQKNPTAFYLCASRAGGDSYPLHFGNGTRLTVT.

CDR3 sequence reads: CATYRVNTGELFF. Written as DNA, the CDR3 is TGTGCTACATACAGGGTAAACACCGGGGAGCTGTTTTTT. The chain carries TRBV19 and TRBJ2-2; D possibly corresponds to TRBD1 (6 bases). This CDR3 has 13 amino acids. Germline CDR1 is LNHDA and CDR2 is SQIVND (reference sequence).

The V and J genes are TRBV11-3 and TRBJ2-1; 8 nucleotides match TRBD1. In germline, CDR1 is SGHNT, CDR2 YENEEA. The trim removed 2 bases at V and 4 bases at J, leaving 4 bases unmatched. This CDR3 comprises 15 residues. CDR3 DNA sequence: TGTGCCAGCAGCTTAAAGGGACAGGTATACAATGAGCAGTTCTTC. It yields the protein CASSLKGQVYNEQFF.

This chain links TRBV29-1 with TRBJ1-2, with TRBD1 matching over 10 bases. The germline V gene encodes CDR1 SQVTM and CDR2 ANQGSEA. This CDR3 spans 12 amino acids. V lost 6 bases and J lost 6; bases outside the gene matches: 4. Here the CDR3 reads CSVVTGGDGYTF. The CDR3, as DNA: TGCAGCGTCGTGACAGGGGGCGATGGCTACACCTTC.

The V gene is TRBV15, the J gene TRBJ2-3; 8 bases agree with TRBD1. In germline, CDR1 is LNHNV, CDR2 YYDKDF (reference sequence). CDR3 length equals 15 residues. The trim removed 8 bases at V and 3 bases at J, leaving 10 bases unmatched. The CDR3 DNA sequence: TGTGCCACCGGAAGTGACAGGGGACGGACAGATACGCAGTATTTT. Translated, it gives CATGSDRGRTDTQYF.

CDR3 protein: CAIRLAGDGEQYF. CDR3 coding DNA: TGTGCCATCCGACTAGCGGGAGACGGCGAGCAGTACTTC. This rearrangement joins TRBV10-3 to TRBJ2-7; 12 bases align to TRBD2. Germline V gene data show CDR1 as ENHRY and CDR2 as SYGVKD. Germline trimming cut 8 bases from V and 6 bases from J; bases unmatched to any gene: 5. CDR3 size: 13 residues.

J is TRBJ2-3 and V is TRBV11-3; 10 bases align to TRBD2. CDR3 length equals 15 residues. V was clipped by 5 bases and J by 6 bases; unmatched bases: 8. Germline CDR1 and CDR2: SGHNT and YENEEA. CDR3 sequence: CASSKLAGGADTQYF. CDR3 in DNA: TGTGCCAGCAGCAAATTAGCGGGAGGAGCCGATACGCAGTATTTT.

The chain combines TRBV4-2 with TRBJ1-2; D is uncertain. CDR1 and CDR2 from the germline V gene are LGHNA and YNFKEQ. The CDR3 runs to 12 residues. Deletions cut 8 bases from V and 4 bases from J, with 11 bases between. CDR3 nucleotide sequence: TGTGCCAGCGGAGGCGGAACCTATGGCTACACCTTC. Translation gives CASGGGTYGYTF.

The chain employs TRBV27 and TRBJ2-6, with 7 bases identical to TRBD1. Per germline, CDR1 MNHEY and CDR2 SMNVEV (reference sequence). The CDR3 is 17 amino acids. With 6 bases clipped from V and 2 bases from J, the junction kept 10 bases outside the gene matches. CDR3 DNA sequence: TGTGCCAGCAGGCGAGGGCAGGGGGAAGCTGGGGCCAACGTCCTGACTTTC. Translating it yields CASRRGQGEAGANVLTF.

This clone was observed a single time. The rearrangement uses TRBV27 and TRBJ2-1; maybe TRBD1 (6 bases). The CDR3 is 15 amino acids. Germline CDR1 and CDR2: MNHEY and SMNVEV (reference sequence). Trimming removed 1 base at V and 9 bases at J, with 16 bases between. The CDR3 sequence: CASSLFGQGPGEQFF. In nucleotides, the CDR3 is TGTGCCAGCAGTTTATTCGGCCAGGGGCCCGGTGAGCAGTTCTTC.

The chain carries TRBV25-1 and TRBJ1-4; unclear D gene. V dropped 1 base and J dropped 3 bases, with 12 bases sitting between them. Looked up from germline, CDR1 is MGHDK and CDR2 is SYGVNS. The CDR3 has 16 residues. Here the CDR3 DNA reads TGTGCCAGCAGTGAATCGGGGAGGGAGTCTAATGAAAAACTGTTTTTT. Its translation is CASSESGRESNEKLFF. Looking up the rest from reference TRBV25-1 and TRBJ1-4 gives the full variable domain: EADIYQTPRYLVIGTGKKITLECSQTMGHDKMYWYQQDPGMELHLIHYSYGVNSTEKGDLSSESTVSRIRTEHFPLTLESARPSHTSQYLCASSESGRESNEKLFFGSGTQLSVL.

The chain has TRBV10-3 and TRBJ2-5; 9 positions match TRBD2. V trimming: 8 bases; J trimming: 5 bases; junction bases outside the gene matches: 6. Per the germline V gene, CDR1 is ENHRY and CDR2 is SYGVKD. CDR3 length: 13 residues. CDR3 region: CAIWSGGRETQYF. CDR3 DNA: TGTGCCATCTGGAGCGGGGGGCGGGAGACCCAGTACTTC.

The chain couples TRBV27 to TRBJ2-5; a possible D gene is TRBD1 (6 bases). This CDR3 is 15 amino acids long. Between the trimmed V and J ends, which lost 2 bases and 2 bases, there was a span of 12 bases. Germline V gene lookup returns CDR1 MNHEY and CDR2 SMNVEV (reference sequence). The CDR3 sequence: CASSLSQGPQETQYF. CDR3 bases: TGTGCCAGCAGTTTAAGTCAGGGGCCACAAGAGACCCAGTACTTC.

This chain's CDR3 is CASSIALTPPQHF. In DNA, the CDR3 is TGTGCCAGTAGTATAGCCCTGACACCTCCCCAGCATTTT. The chain couples TRBV19 to TRBJ1-5; D remains unclear. Germline V CDR1 and CDR2: LNHDA, SQIVND (reference sequence). The CDR3 spans 13 residues. V was clipped by 1 base and J by 10 bases, with 11 bases between them.

The chain employs TRBV14 and TRBJ2-3; weak D call: TRBD1 (6 bases). This CDR3 is built from 17 residues. CDR1 is SGHDN, CDR2 FVKESK, per germline. V was trimmed by 5 bases and J by 4 bases, leaving 22 bases between them. CDR3 in DNA: TGTGCCAGCAGCTCCTCCCTCGGACCCAGGGGCGCAGATACGCAGTATTTT. The encoded protein is CASSSSLGPRGADTQYF.